In this sample, the clone carrying this TCR beta chain turned up once. The data were obtained in a study of long-term antiretroviral therapy in people with HIV. V was clipped by 5 bases and J by 2 bases, with 9 bases between them. CDR3 length: 13 residues. Germline V CDR1 and CDR2: SEHNR, FQNEAQ (reference sequence). An immunoSEQ assay, version v3.0, was performed at survey level. Here immunoSEQ multiplex PCR was the method, and the copy in TCRdb shows in-frame clones only, minus some. Of 25,000 to 35,000 clones in the sample, 80% are singletons; the top ten hold 7.3%. The specimen was unsorted PBMCs, collected 0.3 years after starting antiretroviral therapy. This chain joins TRBV7-9 and TRBJ1-2; D is possibly TRBD1 (5 bases). The source of this sequence is a man aged 35-49 years with HIV. The DNA for the CDR3 is TGTGCCAGCAGCCAAGACAGAAACTATGGCTACACCTTC. The encoded protein is CASSQDRNYGYTF. Variable domain in full (rest from reference TRBV7-9 and TRBJ1-2): DTGVSQNPRHKITKRGQNVTFRCDPISEHNRLYWYRQTLGQGPEFLTYFQNEAQLEKSRLLSDRFSAERPKGSFSTLEIQRTEQGDSAMYLCASSQDRNYGYTFGSGTRLTVV.